The 11 T cell receptor beta chains in this list originate from one sample, sequenced in a study of blood T cells in healthy people across ages. Using a J-beta primer mix together with a sample-barcoded 5' primer, a second PCR was run for about 6 to 11 cycles. TCRdb processed the 5' RACE reads anew with MiXCR; each CDR3 protein has one entry. The table includes roughly 1.5 million distinct CDR3 sequences, 35% to 45% detected once. Material for sequencing was blood. Receptors originate from a woman between 18 and 29 years old in good health.

Comments on this clonotype: A clone one base away is much larger, so this may be a read error. This sequence joins TRBV9 and TRBJ2-3, with 8 bases fitting TRBD2. Per germline, CDR1 SGDLS and CDR2 YYNGEE. The CDR3 is 15 amino acids. V was clipped by 0 bases and J by 10 bases; unmatched bases: 10. The CDR3 region has the DNA TGTGCCAGCAGCGTAGATAGCGGGGCCGGGGATGCGCAGTATTTT. This codes for CASSVDSGAGDAQYF.

J is TRBJ1-6 and V is TRBV3-1; unclear D gene. The CDR3 spans 13 residues. V dropped 1 base and J dropped 10 bases, with 8 bases sitting between them. Looked up from germline, CDR1 is LGHDT and CDR2 is YNNKEL (reference sequence). The CDR3 is CASSQGPGSPLHF. Written as DNA, the CDR3 is TGTGCCAGCAGCCAAGGACCGGGCTCACCCCTCCACTTT.

Many counts were recorded for this clonotype. The chain joins TRBV12-3 or TRBV12-4 to TRBJ2-5, with 7 bases matching TRBD2. The CDR3 is 15 residues long. V lost 4 bases and J lost 5; bases outside the gene matches: 10. CDR3 amino acids: CASSSRTSRKETQYF. CDR3 DNA: TGTGCCAGCAGTTCCCGGACTAGTCGGAAGGAGACCCAGTACTTC.

This clonotype has more than one count but fewer than ten. The chain combines TRBV20-1 with TRBJ2-4; TRBD2 matches 9 bases. The length of the CDR3 is 14 residues. V was pared by 0 bases and J by 8 bases, with 5 bases of the junction left unmatched. The V gene's germline CDR1 is DFQATT and CDR2 SNEGSKA (reference sequence). CDR3 DNA sequence: TGCAGTGCTAGAGAACGTCGCGGGAGGGACATTCAGTACTTC. As protein: CSARERRGRDIQYF.

This clonotype was observed a handful of times. The chain recombines TRBV6-5 with TRBJ1-2, with 7 bases aligning to TRBD1. Unmatched junction bases numbered 6, after V lost 2 bases and J lost 0 bases. This CDR3 spans 16 amino acids. Germline CDR1 reads MNHEY; CDR2 reads SVGAGI. CDR3 nucleotides: TGTGCCAGCAGTTACGTCGCAGGGGGACCTAACTATGGCTACACCTTC. Its translation: CASSYVAGGPNYGYTF.

The chain recombines TRBV2 with TRBJ2-7; weak D call: TRBD1 (5 bases). The germline gives CDR1 SNHLY, CDR2 FYNNEI. CDR3 size: 13 residues. V lost 7 bases, J lost 3 bases, and 13 bases lay in between. CDR3 bases: TGTGCCAGCAAGGCCACAGGCCTCTACGAGCAGTACTTC. Residues: CASKATGLYEQYF. The variable domain in full, completed from reference TRBV2 and TRBJ2-7, reads EPEVTQTPSHQVTQMGQEVILRCVPISNHLYFYWYRQILGQKVEFLVSFYNNEISEKSEIFDDQFSVERPDGSNFTLKIRSTKLEDSAMYFCASKATGLYEQYFGPGTRLTVT.

The table lists this clonotype with a few counts. The rearrangement links TRBV7-8 to TRBJ2-1; 8 bases line up with TRBD1. There are 16 residues in the CDR3. Germline lookup yields CDR1 SGHVS and CDR2 FQNEAQ. V lost 5 bases and J lost 6; bases outside the gene matches: 12. The DNA of the CDR3 is TGTGCCAGCAGCCTCCTGACGACAGGGGTGCCCAATGAGCAGTTCTTC. Amino acid sequence: CASSLLTTGVPNEQFF. The full variable domain, rest sourced from reference TRBV7-8 and TRBJ2-1, is GAGVSQSPRYKVAKRGQDVALRCDPISGHVSLFWYQQALGQGPEFLTYFQNEAQLDKSGLPSDRFFAERPEGSVSTLKIQRTQQEDSAVYLCASSLLTTGVPNEQFFGPGTRLTVL.

V usage is TRBV5-1 and J usage is TRBJ2-2, with a possible D match to TRBD2 (5 bases). This CDR3 has 15 amino acids. V lost 0 bases and J lost 6, with 12 bases in between. Germline CDR1 is SGHRS and CDR2 is YFSETQ. CDR3 nucleotides: TGCGCCAGCAGCTTGGTGACCAGCGGTCCCGGGGAGCTGTTTTTT. Protein product: CASSLVTSGPGELFF.

Turning to this clonotype: The junction shows a germline mismatch at one end, possibly a read error. The chain carries TRBV4-3 and TRBJ1-2, with a possible D match to TRBD1 (5 bases). Germline CDR1 and CDR2: LGHNA and YSLEER. The CDR3 runs 14 residues. This chain's CDR3 is CAGSQDKGPYGYTF. CDR3 nucleotide sequence: TGCGCCGGCAGCCAAGATAAGGGGCCGTATGGCTACACCTTC.

A remark on this clonotype: Being one base from a much bigger clone, this may be a read error. The rearrangement joins TRBV12-3 or TRBV12-4 to TRBJ2-5, with 9 bases fitting TRBD1. This CDR3 has 14 residues. After removal of 6 bases from V and 11 bases from J, the junction contained 13 bases not matched to a gene. In DNA form, the CDR3 reads TGTGCCAGCAGGTCGACAGGGGGAGGTAATGAGCAGTACTTC. It specifies CASRSTGGGNEQYF.

This clonotype turned up a few times. The V call is TRBV7-2, the J call TRBJ1-5, with 8 bases fitting TRBD1. The length of the CDR3 is 15 residues. The V gene's germline CDR1 is SGHTA and CDR2 FQGNSA. Germline trimming cut 3 bases from V and 4 bases from J; bases unmatched to any gene: 5. CDR3 in amino acids: CASSFAGGVNQPQHF. For the CDR3, the DNA is TGTGCCAGCAGCTTCGCAGGGGGCGTGAATCAGCCCCAGCATTTT.